The TCR beta chain described here comes from a study of blood T cell repertoires in COVID-19. As for the study in general: The United States, Italy and Spain provided the acute and convalescent COVID-19 samples. Nucleic acid was either cDNA or gDNA, and it came from T cells, B-cell-depleted T cells, or PBMCs.

In the original analysis: Amplification of reference gene primers was used by the study to estimate nucleated cell counts. Some clones are missing from TCRdb's copy, which holds only in-frame ones; the method was immunoSEQ multiplex PCR. The V and J calls and clone size come from that table; D and trimming were worked out from the DNA. The data hold about 220,000 clones, with approximately 80% observed a single time. CDR1 SQVTM and CDR2 ANQGSEA come from the germline V gene. This CDR3 spans 12 amino acids. Trimming stripped 4 bases from V and 1 base from J, with 7 bases between. The source of this sequence is a man aged 50-60 years with active or convalescent COVID-19. Material for sequencing was peripheral blood. The chain carries TRBV29-1 and TRBJ1-1; D uncertain. CDR3 nucleotide sequence: TGCAGCGTTGGAGGGCGGAACACTGAAGCTTTCTTT. Its protein product is CSVGGRNTEAFF.